The next 5 T cell receptor beta chains were all read from a single sample in a study of blood T cell repertoires in COVID-19 (dated by TCRdb to the early 2020s). Receptors were amplified or captured by the immunoSEQ multiplex PCR assay. Here the immuneACCESS table is served through TCRdb, limited to in-frame sequences with V and J called. Missing clones are a known gap in these copies; in checked studies unresolved V genes cover under half, and the rest lacks a known reason. The sample table shows 35,000 to 45,000 clones, and roughly 85% are seen once. The top ten clonotypes cover 4.5% to 6.5% of the sample. Sequencing was performed on peripheral blood. These receptor sequences come from a man aged 35 to 55 with active COVID-19.

The chain recombines TRBV2 with TRBJ2-5, with TRBD1 matching 7 bases. Germline V gene data show CDR1 as SNHLY and CDR2 as FYNNEI. This CDR3 spans 13 amino acids. J gave up 7 bases and V 5 bases, and 7 bases lay outside the gene matches. CDR3 region: CASSRQGEGTQYF. The CDR3 DNA follows: TGTGCCAGCAGTCGACAGGGAGAAGGGACCCAGTACTTC.

The chain couples TRBV2 to TRBJ2-4; D is possibly TRBD1 (6 bases). Germline V gene data show CDR1 as SNHLY and CDR2 as FYNNEI. The CDR3 consists of 10 residues. Trimming cost V 4 bases and J 13 bases, with 8 bases left between them. The CDR3 DNA is TGTGCCAGCAGTGGAGGGACACAGTACTTC. Translation gives CASSGGTQYF.

This chain uses TRBV19 with TRBJ2-1; possibly TRBD1 for D (5 bases). The CDR3 extends over 16 amino acids. Germline lookup yields CDR1 LNHDA and CDR2 SQIVND (reference sequence). Trimming pared 1 base from V and 3 bases from J, leaving 13 bases between. CDR3 amino acids: CASSIAQDHHYNEQFF. CDR3 bases: TGTGCCAGTAGTATAGCACAGGATCATCACTACAATGAGCAGTTCTTC.

V and J are TRBV27 and TRBJ2-3; no reliable D call. Trimming shortened V by 6 bases and J by 2 bases, and 9 bases separated the two germline ends. This CDR3 spans 13 amino acids. CDR1 MNHEY and CDR2 SMNVEV come from the germline V gene (reference sequence). For the CDR3, the DNA is TGTGCCAGCAGGCCCTATTCCACAGATACGCAGTATTTT. This translates into CASRPYSTDTQYF.

The rearrangement joins TRBV5-1 to TRBJ2-3; D unresolved. The length of the CDR3 is 13 residues. Between the trimmed V and J ends, which lost 6 bases and 0 bases, there was a span of 8 bases. Per the germline V gene, CDR1 is SGHRS and CDR2 is YFSETQ. This CDR3 reads CASNPSSTDTQYF. CDR3 in DNA: TGCGCCAGCAATCCTTCTAGCACAGATACGCAGTATTTT.